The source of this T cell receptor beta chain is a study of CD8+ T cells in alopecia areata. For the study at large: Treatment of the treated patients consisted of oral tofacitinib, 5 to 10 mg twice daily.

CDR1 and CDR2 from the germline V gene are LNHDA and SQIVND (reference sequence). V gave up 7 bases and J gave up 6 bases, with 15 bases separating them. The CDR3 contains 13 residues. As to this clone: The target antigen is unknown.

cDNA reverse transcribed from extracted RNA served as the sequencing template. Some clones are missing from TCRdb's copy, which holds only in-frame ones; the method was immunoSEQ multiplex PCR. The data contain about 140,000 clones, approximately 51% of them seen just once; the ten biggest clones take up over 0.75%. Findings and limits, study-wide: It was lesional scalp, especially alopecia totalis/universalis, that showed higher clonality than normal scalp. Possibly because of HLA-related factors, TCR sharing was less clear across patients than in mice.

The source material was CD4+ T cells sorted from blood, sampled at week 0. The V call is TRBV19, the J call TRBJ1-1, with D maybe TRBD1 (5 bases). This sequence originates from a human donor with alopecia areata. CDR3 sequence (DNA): TGTGCCAGTAACGAAGGGGCTAAGCCTGAAGCTTTCTTT. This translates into CASNEGAKPEAFF.